This is a list of T cell receptor beta chains from one sample in a study of T-cell memory formation after mild COVID-19. Via MiXCR, TCRdb re-called the 5' RACE reads, giving one row per CDR3 protein. The top ten hold approximately 40% of the sample, which has 110,000 or so distinct CDR3 sequences, 22% seen once. The material sequenced was PBMCs or a T cell subset sorted from them (not recorded which). The source is a man aged 18 to 35 who had mild COVID-19 (a few samples of this study predate the infection). Cell type and time point are not known. CDR3s include the opening cysteine and the closing phenylalanine or tryptophan. D genes are given only for firm matches. A clone size is listed for some rows: how often the clone was seen (once, few, many), or a class if it is expanded.

V	D	J	size	DNA	CDR3
TRBV2	NA	TRBJ1-5	NA	TGTGCCAGCTGGGAGGGGTCCAGCAATCAGCCCCAGCATTTT	CASWEGSSNQPQHF
TRBV20-1	NA	TRBJ2-4	few	TGCAGTGCCATCCTTCGACTAGCCAAAAACATTCAGTACTTC	CSAILRLAKNIQYF
TRBV7-6	NA	TRBJ2-3	NA	TGTGCCAGCAGCTTAGCAGGGTTTTCGGCAGATACGCAGTATTTT	CASSLAGFSADTQYF
TRBV4-3	TRBD1	TRBJ1-3	few	TGCGCCAGCAGCCAAGGACAGGGGGTAGACACCATATATTTT	CASSQGQGVDTIYF
TRBV4-1	TRBD1	TRBJ1-4	once	TGCGCCAGCAGCCGTCCAGGGGGAGGGGGTGAGACTGAAAAACTGTTTTTT	CASSRPGGGGETEKLFF
TRBV7-9	TRBD1	TRBJ2-3	NA	TGTGCCAGCAGCTTAGCTTTAGGACAGGAGCACTCTAGCACAGATACGCAGTATTTT	CASSLALGQEHSSTDTQYF
TRBV27	NA	TRBJ1-1	NA	TGTGCCAGCAGTGTTTCTCTTACGGGGAAGGAAGCTTTCTTT	CASSVSLTGKEAFF
TRBV6-2/TRBV6-3	TRBD1	TRBJ1-1	few	TGTGCCAGCAGTTACTCGATTTGGGACAGGGGAGGTGCAATCTTT	CASSYSIWDRGGAIF
TRBV4-1	TRBD2	TRBJ2-2	NA	TGCGCCACCTCGACTAGCGGGGCAGACACCGGGGAGCTGTTTTTT	CATSTSGADTGELFF
TRBV7-9	NA	TRBJ2-1	NA	TGTGCCAGCAGCTTAGTTCAGATTCAAGGATACAATGAGCAGTTCTTC	CASSLVQIQGYNEQFF
TRBV12-3/TRBV12-4	NA	TRBJ2-6	NA	TGTGCCAGCAGTTTAAAGTGGACAGTACGCGGGGCCAACGTCCTGACTTTC	CASSLKWTVRGANVLTF
TRBV15	TRBD1	TRBJ1-1	NA	TGTGCCACCAGCAGCTCTTCCGGGACAGTGTTCCACGAGGGCACTGAAGCTTTCTTT	CATSSSSGTVFHEGTEAFF
TRBV6-4	TRBD2	TRBJ2-1	NA	TGTGCCAGCAGTGACGACTCCGATCGGGGGGGTGAGCAGTTCTTC	CASSDDSDRGGEQFF
TRBV7-2	TRBD1	TRBJ1-2	NA	TGTGCCAGCAGCTTAGGACAGGGAATTAACTATGGCTACACCTTC	CASSLGQGINYGYTF
TRBV4-1	NA	TRBJ1-5	NA	TGCGCCAGCAGCCGCCGTCCGAGCCACAATCAGCCCCAGCATTTT	CASSRRPSHNQPQHF
TRBV29-1	NA	TRBJ1-2	NA	TGCAGCGTTGATACTAGCGAACATGGCTACACCTTC	CSVDTSEHGYTF
TRBV3-1	TRBD2	TRBJ2-7	many	TGTGCCAGCAGCCAACATGGGAGGGGAGCGTACGAGCAGTACTTC	CASSQHGRGAYEQYF
TRBV5-6	TRBD1	TRBJ1-5	few	TGTGCCAGCAGCTTTGGGACAGGCGTTAATCAGCCCCAGCATTTT	CASSFGTGVNQPQHF
TRBV7-9	NA	TRBJ2-2	many	TGTGCCAGCTCCCGGAACACCGGGGAGCTGTTTTTT	CASSRNTGELFF
TRBV5-6	NA	TRBJ1-2	NA	TGTGCCAGCAGCCCATCCGGGGCGAGAGGCTACACCTTC	CASSPSGARGYTF
TRBV7-9	TRBD2	TRBJ2-3	many	TGTGCCAGCAGCCCCCTGGGGCGGGGGACCACAGATACGCAGTATTTT	CASSPLGRGTTDTQYF
TRBV29-1	NA	TRBJ1-1	few	TGCAGCGTTGATGGTGGGGCGGCTGAAGCTTTCTTT	CSVDGGAAEAFF
TRBV6-1	NA	TRBJ2-3	many	TGTGCCAGCGGGGGGCTAGGCGCAGATACGCAGTATTTT	CASGGLGADTQYF
TRBV27	NA	TRBJ1-1	few	TGTGCCAGCTTACCCCGAGGTGGGCTCCTGGGCACTGAAGCTTTCTTT	CASLPRGGLLGTEAFF
TRBV4-1	TRBD1	TRBJ1-3	NA	TGCGCCAGCAGCCCCCAACAGGGGTACTCTGGAAACACCATATATTTT	CASSPQQGYSGNTIYF
TRBV3-1	NA	TRBJ2-3	NA	TGTGCCAGCAGCCATCCATCTGATACGCAGTATTTT	CASSHPSDTQYF
TRBV18	TRBD1	TRBJ2-4	few	TGTGCCAGCTCACCTGGACAGGGGGCGATCAAAAACATTCAGTACTTC	CASSPGQGAIKNIQYF
TRBV4-1	TRBD2	TRBJ2-3	NA	TGCGCCAGCAGAGGACTAGCGGATTTTGCGGATACGCAGTATTTT	CASRGLADFADTQYF
TRBV4-1	NA	TRBJ1-1	NA	TGCGCCAGCACCATGGGGGCGAACACTGAAGCTTTCTTT	CASTMGANTEAFF
TRBV4-1	NA	TRBJ2-7	few	TGCGCCAGCAGCCAAGTTGAGGGGGGACCAGCCAACGAGCAGTACTTC	CASSQVEGGPANEQYF
TRBV28	TRBD1	TRBJ2-1	few	TGTGCCAGCAGCACCGACAGGGGGCGCCACAATGAGCAGTTCTTC	CASSTDRGRHNEQFF
TRBV9	NA	TRBJ2-1	few	TGTGCCAGCAATGTCAGGGACTCCTACAATGAGCAGTTCTTC	CASNVRDSYNEQFF
TRBV6-4	NA	TRBJ2-3	medium-sized	TGTGCCAGCAGTGAAAGAGGGAGCACAGATACGCAGTATTTT	CASSERGSTDTQYF
TRBV6-5	NA	TRBJ1-1	few	TGTGCCAGCAGTTACTCCTACAGGTCCCCCAACACTGAAGCTTTCTTT	CASSYSYRSPNTEAFF
TRBV7-9	TRBD2	TRBJ2-1	few	TGTGCCAGCAGGCACCCTAGCGGGGGGCAAGGTGAGCAGTTCTTC	CASRHPSGGQGEQFF
TRBV7-3	NA	TRBJ1-5	NA	TGTGCCAGCAGCTTATTTGGGGGCGAAAATCAGCCCCAGCATTTT	CASSLFGGENQPQHF
TRBV4-3	TRBD2	TRBJ2-3	once	TGCGCCAGCAGCCAAGATAGAGCTAGCGGGGGCTTTGAGTATACGCAGTATTTT	CASSQDRASGGFEYTQYF
TRBV7-8	TRBD2	TRBJ2-2	NA	TGTGCCAGCAGCTTAACGAGCGGGGCCGCCGGGGAGCTGTTTTTT	CASSLTSGAAGELFF
TRBV5-1	NA	TRBJ1-1	few	TGCGCCAGCAGCTTGCGGGGGGTGAACACTGAAGCTTTCTTT	CASSLRGVNTEAFF
TRBV23-1	TRBD1	TRBJ2-3	few	TGCGCCAGCAGTCATCCGGGACAGGGAACAGATACGCAGTATTTT	CASSHPGQGTDTQYF
TRBV28	TRBD1	TRBJ1-4	few	TGTGCCAGCACCCTGGACAGGGGAGCCGAAAAACTGTTTTTT	CASTLDRGAEKLFF
TRBV29-1	NA	TRBJ2-2	NA	TGCAGCGTTGTAACTAGTCGGGGCACCGGGGAGCTGTTTTTT	CSVVTSRGTGELFF